The T cell receptor (beta chain) under discussion was sequenced for a study of shared clonotypes between healthy human individuals. In replicate PCRs of sorted subsets, roughly 200 ng DNA, approximately 30,000 T cell genomes, was used. TCRdb keeps only in-frame clones here, not all; method: immunoSEQ multiplex PCR. The sample lists approximately 2,300,000 clones; just under 95% were seen once. The study's findings and limits: Shared clonotypes across all four donors exceeded non-shared ones in generation probability. The diversity represented, both genetic and in exposure history, was limited by few donors.

This clone occurred once. Its specificity is not known. Other DNA sequences in this specimen translate into the identical CDR3. V was pared by 1 base and J by 2 bases, with 8 bases between. This CDR3 is 13 amino acids long. CDR1 and CDR2 from the germline V gene are GTSNPN and SVGIG (reference sequence). Material: naive CD4+ T cells from PBMCs. The sample's subset: CD45RA+ positively selected. This clonotype originated in a man aged 18-30 years in good health. Some clones in this sample may be carry-over from other donors' samples. The gene calls are TRBV30 and TRBJ1-2; D perhaps matches TRBD1 (5 bases). The CDR3 DNA reads TGTGCCTGGAGTGGCGGGGGGAACTATGGCTACACCTTC. It codes for CAWSGGGNYGYTF.